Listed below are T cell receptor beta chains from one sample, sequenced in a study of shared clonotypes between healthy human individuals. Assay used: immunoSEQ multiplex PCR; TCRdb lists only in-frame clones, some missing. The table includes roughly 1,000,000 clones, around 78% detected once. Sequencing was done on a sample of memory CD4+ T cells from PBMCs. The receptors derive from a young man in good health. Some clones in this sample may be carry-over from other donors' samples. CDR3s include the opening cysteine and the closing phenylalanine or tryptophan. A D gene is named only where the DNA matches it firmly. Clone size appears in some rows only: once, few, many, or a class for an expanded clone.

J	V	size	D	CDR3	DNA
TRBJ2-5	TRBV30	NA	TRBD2	CAWASGETQYF	TGTGCCTGGGCTAGCGGGGAGACCCAGTACTTC
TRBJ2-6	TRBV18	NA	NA	CASSPTTGSSGANVLTF	TGTGCCAGCTCACCCACGACAGGCAGCTCTGGGGCCAACGTCCTGACTTTC
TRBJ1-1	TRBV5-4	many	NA	CASSLAGRNTEAFF	TGTGCCAGCAGCTTGGCCGGGAGGAACACTGAAGCTTTCTTT
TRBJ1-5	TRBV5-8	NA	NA	CASSHGGNQPQHF	TGTGCCAGCAGCCACGGGGGCAATCAGCCCCAGCATTTT
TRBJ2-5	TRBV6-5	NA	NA	CASRGETQYF	TGTGCCAGCAGAGGAGAGACCCAGTACTTC
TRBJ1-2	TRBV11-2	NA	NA	CASSSDTNLYGYTF	TGTGCCAGCAGCTCGGACACTAACCTCTATGGCTACACCTTC
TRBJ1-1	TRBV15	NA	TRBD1	CATSRGRTGGLTNTEAFF	TGTGCCACCAGCAGAGGACGGACAGGGGGCTTAACGAACACTGAAGCTTTCTTT
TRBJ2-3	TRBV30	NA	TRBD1	CAWRDRQEMQYF	TGTGCCTGGAGGGACAGGCAGGAAATGCAGTATTTT
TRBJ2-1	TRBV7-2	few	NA	CASLTGTAYNEQFF	TGTGCCAGCCTTACCGGGACTGCCTACAATGAGCAGTTCTTC
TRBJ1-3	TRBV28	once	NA	CASSHQGPSGNTIYF	TGTGCCAGCAGCCACCAGGGACCCTCTGGAAACACCATATATTTT
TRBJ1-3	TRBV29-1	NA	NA	CSVAGQQGNTIYF	TGCAGCGTTGCTGGGCAGCAAGGAAACACCATATATTTT
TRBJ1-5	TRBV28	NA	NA	CASSLGQISNQPQHF	TGTGCCAGCAGTCTTGGACAGATTAGCAATCAGCCCCAGCATTTT
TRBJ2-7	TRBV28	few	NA	CASSPLLSYEQYF	TGTGCCAGCAGTCCTCTATTATCCTACGAGCAGTACTTC
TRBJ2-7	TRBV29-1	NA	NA	CSVGTLSSYEQYF	TGCAGCGTCGGGACATTGAGCTCCTACGAGCAGTACTTC
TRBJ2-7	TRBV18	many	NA	CASSLSFAQDGQYF	TGTGCCAGCTCTCTCTCGTTTGCCCAGGACGGCCAGTACTTC
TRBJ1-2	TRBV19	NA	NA	CASTSWAQANYGYTF	TGTGCCAGTACCTCGTGGGCTCAAGCTAACTATGGCTACACCTTC
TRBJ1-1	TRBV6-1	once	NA	CASRGPGAMNTEAFF	TGTGCCAGCAGGGGCCCCGGGGCAATGAACACTGAAGCTTTCTTT
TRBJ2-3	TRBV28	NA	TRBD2	CASSFPTSGGADTQYF	TGTGCCAGCAGTTTCCCGACTAGCGGGGGGGCAGATACGCAGTATTTT
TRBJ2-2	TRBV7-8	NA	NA	CASTQGIRELFF	TGTGCCAGCACCCAGGGTATCCGGGAGCTGTTTTTT
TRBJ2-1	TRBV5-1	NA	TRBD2	CASSLGLAEGGEQFF	TGCGCCAGCAGCTTGGGACTAGCGGAGGGGGGTGAGCAGTTCTTC
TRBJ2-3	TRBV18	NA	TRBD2	CASSPPQLAAADTQYF	TGTGCCAGCTCACCCCCCCAACTAGCGGCGGCAGATACGCAGTATTTT
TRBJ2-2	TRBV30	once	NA	CARGVGRTARDTGELFF	TGTGCCCGGGGGGTTGGCCGGACAGCACGGGACACCGGGGAGCTGTTTTTT
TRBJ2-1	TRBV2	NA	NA	CASRYRVAFF	TGTGCCAGCAGGTACAGGGTAGCGTTCTTC
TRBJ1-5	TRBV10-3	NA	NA	CAISESRAGLSNQPQHF	TGTGCCATCAGTGAGTCGCGAGCGGGGTTAAGCAATCAGCCCCAGCATTTT
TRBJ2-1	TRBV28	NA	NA	CASSFFTEQFF	TGTGCCAGCAGTTTTTTTACTGAGCAGTTCTTC
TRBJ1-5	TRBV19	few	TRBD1	CASSKWGTGSQPQHF	TGTGCCAGTAGTAAGTGGGGGACAGGGAGCCAGCCCCAGCATTTT
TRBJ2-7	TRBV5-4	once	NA	CASSLGVSAAGEQYF	TGTGCCAGCAGCTTGGGGGTTTCGGCGGCTGGGGAGCAGTACTTC
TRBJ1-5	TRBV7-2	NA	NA	CASSLDTGYQPQHF	TGTGCCAGCAGCTTAGATACAGGCTATCAGCCCCAGCATTTT
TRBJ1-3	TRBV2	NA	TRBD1	CASSDTPDRGRNTIYF	TGTGCCAGCAGTGATACCCCGGACAGGGGTCGGAACACCATATATTTT
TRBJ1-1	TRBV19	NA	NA	CASRAPGGQTAFF	TGTGCCAGTAGGGCCCCGGGGGGCCAGACGGCTTTCTTT
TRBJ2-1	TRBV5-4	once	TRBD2	CASSLELAGGPVYNEQFF	TGTGCCAGCAGCTTGGAACTAGCGGGAGGGCCTGTATACAATGAGCAGTTCTTC
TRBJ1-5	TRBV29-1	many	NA	CSVAGQLNQPQHF	TGCAGCGTTGCTGGACAGCTGAATCAGCCCCAGCATTTT
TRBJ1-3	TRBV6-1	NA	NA	CASSEAGRSSGNTIYF	TGTGCCAGCAGTGAAGCAGGCAGGAGCTCTGGAAACACCATATATTTT
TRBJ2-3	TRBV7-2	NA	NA	CASSLSIWKGTDTQYF	TGTGCCAGCAGCCTAAGCATATGGAAGGGCACAGATACGCAGTATTTT
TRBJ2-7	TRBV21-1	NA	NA	CASTVPPGRSYEQYF	TGTGCCAGCACCGTCCCTCCGGGACGCTCCTACGAGCAGTACTTC
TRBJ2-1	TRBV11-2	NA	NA	CASSSRGASSSYNEQFF	TGTGCCAGCAGCTCCCGGGGGGCTTCGAGCTCCTACAATGAGCAGTTCTTC
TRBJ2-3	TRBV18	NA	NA	CASSPRWASDTQYF	TGTGCCAGCTCACCACGATGGGCCTCAGATACGCAGTATTTT
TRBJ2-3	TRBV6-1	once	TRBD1	CAIEGQAQDTQYF	TGTGCCATCGAAGGACAGGCTCAGGATACGCAGTATTTT
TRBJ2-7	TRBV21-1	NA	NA	CASSNGWREPSYEQYF	TGTGCCAGCAGCAACGGTTGGCGGGAGCCCTCCTACGAGCAGTACTTC
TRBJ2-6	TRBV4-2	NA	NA	CASSLTHLGTSISGANVLTF	TGTGCCAGCAGCCTGACCCATTTAGGGACTTCGATTTCTGGGGCCAACGTCCTGACTTTC
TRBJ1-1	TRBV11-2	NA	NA	CASSLGAANTEAFF	TGTGCCAGCAGCTTAGGGGCTGCGAACACTGAAGCTTTCTTT
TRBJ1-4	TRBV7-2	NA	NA	CASSFRAGEKLFF	TGTGCCAGCAGCTTCCGAGCGGGGGAAAAACTGTTTTTT
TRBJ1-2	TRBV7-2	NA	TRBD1	CASSPSSDRGGYGYTF	TGTGCCAGCAGCCCTTCCTCGGACAGGGGGGGCTATGGCTACACCTTC
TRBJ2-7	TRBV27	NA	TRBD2	CASKRGLASYEQYF	TGTGCCAGCAAGAGGGGACTAGCTTCCTACGAGCAGTACTTC
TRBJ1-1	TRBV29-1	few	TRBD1	CSVRDRGRHTEAFF	TGCAGCGTAAGGGACAGGGGGCGCCACACTGAAGCTTTCTTT
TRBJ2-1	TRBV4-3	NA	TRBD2	CASSLTSGTYNEQFF	TGCGCCAGCAGCCTGACTAGCGGGACCTACAATGAGCAGTTCTTC
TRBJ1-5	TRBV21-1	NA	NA	CASSGRTGDQPQHF	TGTGCCAGCAGCGGCCGTACCGGGGATCAGCCCCAGCATTTT
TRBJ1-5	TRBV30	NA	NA	CAWEQGGNQPQHF	TGTGCCTGGGAACAGGGAGGCAATCAGCCCCAGCATTTT
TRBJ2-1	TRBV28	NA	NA	CASSLLDGASYNEQFF	TGTGCCAGCAGTTTACTCGACGGGGCCTCCTACAATGAGCAGTTCTTC
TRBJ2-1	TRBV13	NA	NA	CASRHTGQTHNEQFF	TGTGCCAGCAGGCACACCGGCCAGACCCACAATGAGCAGTTCTTC
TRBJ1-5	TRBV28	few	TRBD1	CASSLGQGGQPQHF	TGTGCCAGCAGTTTAGGGCAGGGGGGACAGCCCCAGCATTTT
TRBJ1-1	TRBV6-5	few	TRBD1	CASRGRQGGSEAFF	TGTGCCAGCAGGGGACGACAGGGAGGCTCTGAAGCTTTCTTT